The 19 T cell receptor beta chains below all came from one sample that was sequenced in a study of T cells in Graves' hyperthyroidism and ophthalmopathy (dated by TCRdb to between 2018 and 2021). The method behind the library was multiplex PCR. Instrument used: Illumina HiSeq 2000. Amplification of TCR beta CDR3 regions was carried out from RNA transcripts. For the first round of RT-PCR on the TCR CDR3, the HTBI primer set was used together with the Qiagen OneStep RT-PCR kit. TCRdb trimmed public reads at Q25 via fastp, called clones via MiXCR and kept in-frame beta chains. A single entry per CDR3 protein holds the most common genes and DNA from its merged rows. The sample has around 620,000 distinct CDR3 sequences on record, 16% of them singletons. The ten top clones hold 3.5% to 4% of the sample. The sequenced sample was blood. These receptors were collected from a woman in her 30s with Graves' hyperthyroidism.

This clonotype has a count of ten or more. J is TRBJ2-7 and V is TRBV2; 11 nucleotides agree with TRBD2. The ends lost 1 base at V and 6 bases at J; junction bases unmatched: 8. Germline V CDR1 and CDR2: SNHLY, FYNNEI. The CDR3 runs 16 residues. This chain's CDR3 is CASSEGLAGGGVEQYF. CDR3 bases: TGTGCCAGCAGTGAAGGGCTAGCGGGAGGAGGTGTCGAGCAGTACTTC.

This clonotype was found many times. This chain connects TRBV2 to TRBJ1-2; D unresolved. Germline CDR1 SNHLY, CDR2 FYNNEI. The CDR3 runs 15 residues. Trimming took off 4 bases at V and 8 bases at J, with 20 bases between the two ends. CDR3 coding DNA: TGTGCCAGCAGTGTGCCCCGGGCCGCCGGCGGCGGCTACACCTTC. As protein: CASSVPRAAGGGYTF. Supplemented by reference TRBV2 and TRBJ1-2, the full variable domain reads EPEVTQTPSHQVTQMGQEVILRCVPISNHLYFYWYRQILGQKVEFLVSFYNNEISEKSEIFDDQFSVERPDGSNFTLKIRSTKLEDSAMYFCASSVPRAAGGGYTFGSGTRLTVV.

Of note for this clonotype: At one of its ends the junction is not consistent with the germline gene, which may arise from a read error. This chain uses TRBV7-9 with TRBJ2-5, with a possible D match to TRBD1 (6 bases). There are 14 residues in the CDR3. Germline-derived CDR1 and CDR2 are SEHNR and FQNEAQ (reference sequence). This CDR3 reads CASSLEQGKKTQHF. The CDR3 DNA follows: TGTGCCAGCAGCTTAGAGCAGGGGAAGAAGACCCAGCACTTC.

The chain couples TRBV29-1 to TRBJ2-1, with unresolved D. The CDR3 runs 15 residues. The germline gives CDR1 SQVTM, CDR2 ANQGSEA. V was trimmed by 3 bases and J by 0 bases, leaving 12 bases between them. CDR3 in amino acids: CSVDRPLTSYNEQFF. CDR3 nucleotide sequence: TGCAGCGTTGATCGGCCCCTAACCTCCTACAATGAGCAGTTCTTC.

As to this clonotype: It may be a read error: a sequence one base away is much more abundant. The V call is TRBV28, the J call TRBJ2-1; TRBD1 agrees at 9 bases. Germline V gives CDR1 MDHEN, CDR2 SYDVKM. The J segment lost 12 bases and the V segment lost 5 bases, leaving 14 bases of the junction unmatched. The CDR3 is 15 amino acids. CDR3 amino acids: CASSRAGTGWLGQFF. In DNA, the CDR3 is TGTGCCAGCAGTCGTGCCGGGACAGGGTGGTTGGGGCAGTTCTTC.

This clonotype was detected a few times. The chain carries TRBV6-1 and TRBJ2-4; D is unresolved. This CDR3 comprises 14 residues. V was clipped by 5 bases and J by 0 bases, with 8 bases between them. Germline V gene sequence: CDR1 MNHNS, CDR2 SASEGT. CDR3 coding DNA: TGTGCCAGCAGTTCGATCCTAGCCAAAAACATTCAGTACTTC. This encodes CASSSILAKNIQYF.

The genes are TRBV29-1 and TRBJ2-3; no reliable D call. Deletions cut 7 bases from V and 5 bases from J, with 1 base between. Per germline, CDR1 SQVTM and CDR2 ANQGSEA. CDR3 length: 8 amino acids. CDR3 loop: CSGDTQYF. DNA for the CDR3: TGCAGCGGAGATACGCAGTATTTT.

On this clonotype itself: A much bigger clone sits one base away, suggesting this may be a read error. The rearrangement joins TRBV30 to TRBJ2-1; D call uncertain. The CDR3 loop spans 14 amino acids. Trimming left V 0 bases short and J 9 bases short, with 15 bases between. Germline CDR1 and CDR2: GTSNPN and SVGIG (reference sequence). The CDR3 DNA reads as TGTGCCTGGAGTGTACAGTATAGGGTTGGTGAGCAGTTCTTC. Translated: CAWSVQYRVGEQFF.

V and J are TRBV27 and TRBJ1-1; tentative D call: TRBD1 (5 bases). Germline V gene sequence: CDR1 MNHEY, CDR2 SMNVEV (reference sequence). This CDR3 contains 16 residues. Trimming pared 6 bases from V and 0 bases from J, leaving 17 bases between. The CDR3 region is CASSRIGQGLNTEAFF. The CDR3 DNA reads as TGTGCCAGCAGCCGAATCGGGCAGGGCCTGAACACTGAAGCTTTCTTT.

Concerning this clonotype: The germline gene is not matched at one end of the junction; a read error may be the cause. The chain is built from TRBV11-2 and TRBJ2-7, with 9 bases matching TRBD1. The CDR3 extends over 17 amino acids. The germline CDR1 and CDR2 sequences are SGHAT and FQNNGV. In DNA, the CDR3 is TGTGCCAGCAGCTTAACCCGACAGGGGGTGGCCGAATACGAGCAGTGCTTC. It is translated as CASSLTRQGVAEYEQCF.

This clonotype has a count of ten or more. The V call is TRBV7-9, the J call TRBJ2-1; D is possibly TRBD2 (6 bases). Trimming cost V 4 bases and J 4 bases, with 17 bases left between them. CDR3 size: 16 residues. Germline V gives CDR1 SEHNR, CDR2 FQNEAQ (reference sequence). The DNA for the CDR3 is TGTGCCAGCAGCTCCCAGTATGGTAGCGGTTACAATGAGCAGTTCTTC. Protein product: CASSSQYGSGYNEQFF. Using reference TRBV7-9 and TRBJ2-1 for the parts outside the CDR3, the full variable domain is DTGVSQNPRHKITKRGQNVTFRCDPISEHNRLYWYRQTLGQGPEFLTYFQNEAQLEKSRLLSDRFSAERPKGSFSTLEIQRTEQGDSAMYLCASSSQYGSGYNEQFFGPGTRLTVL.

This clonotype was observed a handful of times. CDR3 in amino acids: CASSREFVAFF. The CDR3 nucleotides read TGTGCCAGCAGCCGGGAGTTCGTGGCTTTCTTT. The V gene is TRBV7-9, the J gene TRBJ1-1; D gene unclear. The V end was cut by 5 bases, the J end by 11 bases, with 12 bases between. Germline V gives CDR1 SEHNR, CDR2 FQNEAQ (reference sequence). The CDR3 is made up of 11 amino acids.

This clonotype appeared many times. CDR3 residues: CASSMTLAGGINEQFF. CDR3 DNA: TGCGCCAGCAGCATGACCCTAGCGGGAGGGATCAATGAGCAGTTCTTC. V gene TRBV5-1 combines with J gene TRBJ2-1, with 12 bases identical to TRBD2. CDR1 and CDR2 from the germline V gene are SGHRS and YFSETQ. J was trimmed by 6 bases and V by 4 bases; bases with no gene match: 8. The CDR3 has 16 amino acids.

This clonotype occurred many times. CDR3: CASSLQTGRETQYF. CDR3 nucleotide sequence: TGTGCCAGCAGCTTACAAACAGGGCGAGAGACCCAGTACTTC. The chain is built from TRBV7-2 and TRBJ2-5, with TRBD1 as a possible D gene (6 bases). Germline V lookup: CDR1 SGHTA, CDR2 FQGNSA. Trimming took off 2 bases at V and 4 bases at J, with 11 bases between the two ends. CDR3 length equals 14 residues.

At least ten counts were recorded for this clonotype. The V and J genes are TRBV20-1 and TRBJ2-1; 11 nucleotides line up with TRBD2. In germline, CDR1 is DFQATT, CDR2 SNEGSKA (reference sequence). The CDR3 has 16 amino acids. The ends lost 4 bases at V and 9 bases at J; junction bases unmatched: 14. As DNA, the CDR3 is TGCAGTGCTACGCCCTTAGCGGGAGGGGGGGTAGGTGAGCAGTTCTTC. Its translation: CSATPLAGGGVGEQFF.

This clonotype showed up just a few times. This rearrangement joins TRBV20-1 to TRBJ1-5; D is ambiguous. With 0 bases removed from V and 3 bases from J, the gap between germline ends came to 9 bases. Looked up from germline, CDR1 is DFQATT and CDR2 is SNEGSKA (reference sequence). The CDR3 loop spans 14 amino acids. This chain's CDR3 is CSARESPTNQPQHF. The CDR3 nucleotides read TGCAGTGCTAGAGAGTCCCCTACCAATCAGCCCCAGCATTTT.

Points on this clonotype: The germline gene is not matched at one end of the junction; a read error may be the cause. The J gene is TRBJ2-1, the V gene TRBV7-9; 11 nucleotides line up with TRBD2. The CDR3 contains 15 residues. Germline V gene data show CDR1 as SEHNR and CDR2 as FQNEAQ (reference sequence). CDR3 region: CASSLEGLAANEQLF. The DNA for the CDR3 is TGTGCCAGCAGCTTAGAGGGACTAGCGGCTAATGAGCAGCTCTTC.

This clonotype was recorded once. The rearrangement joins TRBV2 to TRBJ2-7, with 8 nucleotides matching TRBD1. Germline assignment: CDR1 SNHLY and CDR2 FYNNEI. V shed 5 bases and J 2 bases; nucleotides not matched to a gene: 8. CDR3 length: 15 amino acids. The CDR3 reads CASSSTGTGPYEQYF. CDR3 nucleotide sequence: TGTGCCAGCAGTTCTACCGGGACAGGTCCCTACGAGCAGTACTTC.

Ten or more counts support this clonotype. V usage is TRBV6-1 and J usage is TRBJ2-7; 13 positions agree with TRBD2. V was clipped by 4 bases and J by 2 bases; unmatched bases: 5. The CDR3 totals 16 residues. Germline assignment: CDR1 MNHNS and CDR2 SASEGT. CDR3 DNA: TGTGCCAGCAGTGGGACTAGCGGGAGTAAAACCTACGAGCAGTACTTC. Translating it yields CASSGTSGSKTYEQYF.